Following are 32 T cell receptor beta chains from one sample sequenced in a study of blood T cell repertoires in COVID-19. Here immunoSEQ multiplex PCR was the method, and the copy in TCRdb shows in-frame clones only, minus some. This sample has roughly 62,000 clones, with approximately 80% found just once. The sequencing input was peripheral blood. These receptors were obtained from a man in his sixties with acute or convalescent COVID-19.

The V call is TRBV5-8, the J call TRBJ2-1, with D possibly being TRBD1 (5 bases). With 1 base removed from V and 5 bases from J, the gap between germline ends came to 10 bases. The CDR3 has 14 residues. Germline CDR1 reads SGHTS; CDR2 reads YDEGEE. DNA for the CDR3: TGTGCCAGCAGCTTGCCAGGGCTCAACAATGAGCAGTTCTTC. Protein sequence: CASSLPGLNNEQFF.

The chain couples TRBV7-9 to TRBJ2-3; 7 positions agree with TRBD2. Germline V CDR1 and CDR2: SEHNR, FQNEAQ (reference sequence). The V segment lost 5 bases and the J segment 0 bases; nucleotides outside the gene matches: 11. The CDR3 totals 17 residues. CDR3 nucleotide sequence: TGTGCCAGCAGCCTAGGAGGGGAGGGGAAAAGCACAGATACGCAGTATTTT. This codes for CASSLGGEGKSTDTQYF.

In its sample, this clone was seen once. The rearrangement uses TRBV6-5 and TRBJ1-1; 7 bases map to TRBD1. The CDR3 loop spans 15 amino acids. The V and J ends lost 4 bases and 0 bases, in that order; junction bases with no gene match: 5. The germline CDR1 and CDR2 sequences are MNHEY and SVGAGI. DNA for the CDR3: TGTGCCAGCAGTTCCGGACAGGCTATGAACACTGAAGCTTTCTTT. Its protein is CASSSGQAMNTEAFF.

The V and J genes are TRBV14 and TRBJ1-4; D is uncertain. The germline CDR1 and CDR2 sequences are SGHDN and FVKESK. CDR3 length equals 15 residues. V shed 2 bases and J shed 8 bases, with 15 bases lying between them. This chain's CDR3 is CASSQSVTSREKLFF. In DNA, the CDR3 is TGTGCCAGCAGCCAAAGCGTTACGAGCCGCGAAAAACTGTTTTTT.

The chain has TRBV24-1 and TRBJ1-2, with TRBD1 matching 8 bases. V lost 4 bases, J lost 3 bases, and 3 bases stayed unmatched. The CDR3 runs 14 residues. In germline, CDR1 is KGHDR, CDR2 SFDVKD. CDR3 nucleotides: TGTGCCACCAGTGACCACAGGGGGTACTATGGCTACACCTTC. It yields the protein CATSDHRGYYGYTF.

This clone was counted a single time. The CDR3 loop reads CASRSLDRVYGYTF. CDR3 coding DNA: TGTGCCAGCAGATCCTTGGACAGGGTCTATGGCTACACCTTC. This chain links TRBV7-2 with TRBJ1-2; 8 bases are shared with TRBD1. This CDR3 contains 14 residues. CDR1 and CDR2 from the germline V gene are SGHTA and FQGNSA. Losses at the gene ends were 6 bases for V and 4 bases for J; bases not matched to a gene: 7.

This sequence joins TRBV6-5 and TRBJ2-7, with 8 positions matching TRBD1. The V segment lost 6 bases and the J segment 5 bases; nucleotides outside the gene matches: 6. Looked up from germline, CDR1 is MNHEY and CDR2 is SVGAGI. The CDR3 runs to 13 residues. This CDR3 is CASRTDRGDEQYF. CDR3 DNA: TGTGCCAGCAGAACAGACAGGGGCGACGAGCAGTACTTC.

This clone showed up just a few times. The V call is TRBV18, the J call TRBJ1-1, with no clear D. The CDR3 has 13 amino acids. Trimming left V 5 bases short and J 1 base short, with 8 bases between. CDR1 KGHSH and CDR2 LQKENI come from the germline V gene. The CDR3 DNA follows: TGTGCCAGCTCAGGGCAGTCGAACACTGAAGCTTTCTTT. Its translation is CASSGQSNTEAFF.

This rearrangement joins TRBV2 to TRBJ1-4; 8 positions match TRBD1. This CDR3 comprises 15 residues. Germline V lookup: CDR1 SNHLY, CDR2 FYNNEI. V lost 8 bases and J lost 5; bases outside the gene matches: 10. This chain's CDR3 is CASSYSGDRNEKLFF. In nucleotides, the CDR3 is TGTGCCAGCTCCTATAGTGGGGACAGGAATGAAAAACTGTTTTTT.

In this sample, this clone turned up a few times. The chain carries TRBV2 and TRBJ2-1, with TRBD1 matching over 7 bases. Germline CDR1 and CDR2: SNHLY and FYNNEI. V shed 6 bases and J 10 bases; nucleotides not matched to a gene: 15. This CDR3 region has 15 residues. CDR3 protein: CASRPGGSVPEEQFF. For the CDR3, the DNA is TGTGCCAGCAGACCAGGGGGAAGTGTCCCCGAGGAGCAGTTCTTC.

This chain connects TRBV6-1 to TRBJ2-7; 8 positions agree with TRBD1. Per the germline V gene, CDR1 is MNHNS and CDR2 is SASEGT. The CDR3 is 15 amino acids. The junction had 5 bases not matched to a gene; V was cut back by 1 base and J by 3 bases. The CDR3 region is CASSEVLDRDYEQYF. The CDR3 region has the DNA TGTGCCAGCAGTGAAGTACTGGACAGGGACTACGAGCAGTACTTC.

The rearrangement uses TRBV12-3 or TRBV12-4 and TRBJ1-2; D is possibly TRBD1 (5 bases). This CDR3 region has 12 residues. V was shortened by 6 bases and J by 8 bases, with 13 bases between the two germline ends. The CDR3 protein is CASSSGPYGYTF. The CDR3 DNA is TGTGCCAGCAGCTCAGGGCCGTACGGCTACACCTTC.

The rearrangement links TRBV30 to TRBJ1-3; D is uncertain. The V gene's germline CDR1 is GTSNPN and CDR2 SVGIG (reference sequence). Deletions cut 2 bases from V and 0 bases from J, with 14 bases between. The CDR3 runs 16 residues. The CDR3 loop is CAWSFPEYLSGNTIYF. Here the CDR3 DNA reads TGTGCCTGGAGTTTCCCAGAATATCTCTCTGGAAACACCATATATTTT.

V and J are TRBV19 and TRBJ1-1; D is possibly TRBD1 (5 bases). Germline CDR1 LNHDA, CDR2 SQIVND (reference sequence). V was trimmed by 1 base and J by 7 bases, leaving 19 bases between them. This CDR3 has 16 amino acids. CDR3: CASSIGRGTGGSEAFF. CDR3 nucleotides: TGTGCCAGTAGTATAGGAAGAGGGACCGGGGGGAGTGAAGCTTTCTTT.

The sample holds one count of this clone. V is TRBV5-8 and J is TRBJ2-7; D not certain. Looked up from germline, CDR1 is SGHTS and CDR2 is YDEGEE. This CDR3 is 11 amino acids long. V shed 6 bases and J shed 5 bases, with 9 bases lying between them. CDR3 amino acids: CASTVKHEQYF. The CDR3 DNA sequence: TGTGCCAGCACCGTTAAGCACGAGCAGTACTTC. The full variable domain, with the rest looked up from reference TRBV5-8 and TRBJ2-7, is EAGVTQSPTHLIKTRGQQATLRCSPISGHTSVYWYQQALGLGLQFLLWYDEGEERNRGNFPPRFSGRQFPNYSSELNVNALELEDSALYLCASTVKHEQYFGPGTRLTVT.

This chain connects TRBV27 to TRBJ1-3, with D unresolved. Trimming removed 2 bases at V and 4 bases at J, with 12 bases between. The CDR3 has 15 amino acids. CDR1 and CDR2 from the germline V gene are MNHEY and SMNVEV (reference sequence). The CDR3 DNA sequence: TGTGCCAGCAGTTTACTAGGGTCGGGAGGAAACACCATATATTTT. Translating gives CASSLLGSGGNTIYF.

This chain uses TRBV11-3 with TRBJ1-1; D might be TRBD1 (6 bases). Germline V gene data show CDR1 as SGHNT and CDR2 as YENEEA. The CDR3 is made up of 13 amino acids. The V end lost 4 bases, the J end lost 1 base, and 7 bases lay between the germline ends. The CDR3 DNA sequence: TGTGCCAGCAGCTCACAGGGGAACACTGAAGCTTTCTTT. Protein sequence: CASSSQGNTEAFF.

V is TRBV7-2 and J is TRBJ2-7; 10 bases are shared with TRBD1. V trimming: 4 bases; J trimming: 5 bases; junction bases outside the gene matches: 5. Germline values: CDR1 SGHTA, CDR2 FQGNSA. The CDR3 consists of 14 residues. CDR3 sequence: CASSSRQGADEQYF. CDR3 coding DNA: TGTGCCAGCAGCTCTCGACAGGGGGCTGACGAGCAGTACTTC.

The chain employs TRBV12-3 or TRBV12-4 and TRBJ2-5; D remains ambiguous. The germline V and J ends were trimmed by 2 bases and 5 bases, with 3 bases remaining between them. The CDR3 extends over 11 amino acids. The CDR3 sequence is CASSLQETQYF. In DNA form, the CDR3 reads TGTGCCAGCAGTTTACAGGAGACCCAGTACTTC.

The chain is built from TRBV15 and TRBJ2-7; TRBD2 is a possible D gene (7 bases). The CDR3 extends over 15 amino acids. Germline CDR1 and CDR2: LNHNV and YYDKDF (reference sequence). Trimming stripped 1 base from V and 3 bases from J, with 13 bases between. Written as DNA, the CDR3 is TGTGCCACCAGCAGAGGTGGGGGGGGCGGCTACGAGCAGTACTTC. It yields the protein CATSRGGGGGYEQYF.

As regards this clone: The sample has other DNA sequences that encode this CDR3 too. The CDR3 DNA follows: TGTGCCAGCAGTTCGGACAGGGGAGGCTATGGCTACACCTTC. It translates to CASSSDRGGYGYTF. This rearrangement joins TRBV6-5 to TRBJ1-2; the match to TRBD1 covers 9 bases. The ends lost 4 bases at V and 4 bases at J; junction bases unmatched: 4. Per the germline V gene, CDR1 is MNHEY and CDR2 is SVGAGI. The CDR3 extends over 14 amino acids.

The chain joins TRBV5-1 to TRBJ2-1, with 8 bases aligning to TRBD1. The CDR3 is made up of 16 amino acids. With V trimmed by 0 bases and J by 1 base, 3 bases remained unmatched. CDR1 SGHRS and CDR2 YFSETQ come from the germline V gene. The CDR3 DNA sequence: TGCGCCAGCAGCTTGGAAACAGGGGGTTCCTACAATGAGCAGTTCTTC. Amino acid sequence: CASSLETGGSYNEQFF.

The V and J genes are TRBV14 and TRBJ1-6; 8 positions match TRBD1. The CDR3 contains 15 residues. Germline CDR1 reads SGHDN; CDR2 reads FVKESK. V was clipped by 1 base and J by 5 bases; unmatched bases: 1. In DNA, the CDR3 is TGTGCCAGCAGCCAAGTGACAGGGGATAATTCACCCCTCCACTTT. This codes for CASSQVTGDNSPLHF.

CDR3 coding DNA: TGTGCCACCAGTGATCCCAGGGGGGCCTACGAGCAGTACTTC. Encoded protein: CATSDPRGAYEQYF. The V and J genes are TRBV24-1 and TRBJ2-7; perhaps TRBD1 as D (7 bases). Per germline, CDR1 KGHDR and CDR2 SFDVKD. This CDR3 contains 14 residues. Trimming took 3 bases from V and 2 from J, leaving 10 bases between them.

The chain joins TRBV25-1 to TRBJ2-3, with TRBD2 identical over 11 bases. CDR3 length equals 15 residues. The germline V gene encodes CDR1 MGHDK and CDR2 SYGVNS. V gave up 10 bases and J gave up 4 bases; unmatched junction bases: 10. CDR3 nucleotides: TGTGCCATCGCCAGAACTAGCGGGGGAGCAGATACGCAGTATTTT. Amino acids: CAIARTSGGADTQYF. Full variable domain (remainder filled in from reference TRBV25-1 and TRBJ2-3): EADIYQTPRYLVIGTGKKITLECSQTMGHDKMYWYQQDPGMELHLIHYSYGVNSTEKGDLSSESTVSRIRTEHFPLTLESARPSHTSQYLCAIARTSGGADTQYFGPGTRLTVL.

This clone came up a few times. This chain joins TRBV11-2 and TRBJ2-2; unclear D gene. Looked up from germline, CDR1 is SGHAT and CDR2 is FQNNGV. Trimming removed 7 bases from V and 4 bases from J, with 13 bases in between. The CDR3 length is 14 residues. The CDR3 bases are TGTGCCAGCAACCCATATGCGCTCACCGGGGAGCTGTTTTTT. It translates to CASNPYALTGELFF.

This sequence joins TRBV5-5 and TRBJ1-1, with D perhaps TRBD1 (6 bases). Germline-derived CDR1 and CDR2 are SGHKS and YYEKEE (reference sequence). Trimming left V 2 bases short and J 8 bases short, with 13 bases between. The CDR3 covers 13 residues. CDR3 nucleotide sequence: TGTGCCAGCAGCTTAAACTTCAGGGGAGAAGCTTTCTTT. It is translated as CASSLNFRGEAFF.

This chain joins TRBV5-4 and TRBJ2-5, with 7 nucleotides matching TRBD1. CDR1 SGHNT and CDR2 YYREEE come from the germline V gene (reference sequence). Trimming removed 3 bases from V and 2 bases from J; junction bases left unmatched: 7. CDR3 size: 15 residues. The DNA for the CDR3 is TGTGCCAGCAGCTGGGACAGCTTCAATCAAGAGACCCAGTACTTC. Amino acid sequence: CASSWDSFNQETQYF.

The chain uses TRBV7-6 and TRBJ2-2; 11 positions match TRBD1. CDR1 and CDR2 (germline): SGHVS, FNYEAQ. V shed 4 bases and J 7 bases; nucleotides not matched to a gene: 5. The CDR3 is made up of 15 amino acids. CDR3 protein: CASSWTGGFGGELFF. CDR3 in DNA: TGTGCCAGCAGCTGGACAGGGGGCTTCGGCGGGGAGCTGTTTTTT.

A note on this clone: The same CDR3 is also encoded by other DNA sequences in this sample. V is TRBV24-1 and J is TRBJ1-5, with D tentatively TRBD1 (5 bases). The CDR3 is 12 amino acids. The germline V and J ends were trimmed by 4 bases and 7 bases, with 7 bases remaining between them. Per the germline V gene, CDR1 is KGHDR and CDR2 is SFDVKD. CDR3 amino acids: CATSDQGQPQHF. Here the CDR3 DNA reads TGTGCCACCAGTGACCAGGGACAGCCCCAGCATTTT.

The V call is TRBV4-1, the J call TRBJ2-3; the match to TRBD2 covers 7 bases. V shed 5 bases, J shed 5 bases, and the junction held 13 bases outside the gene matches. This CDR3 spans 16 amino acids. Germline V gene sequence: CDR1 MGHRA, CDR2 YSYEKL. The CDR3 spells CASSNRQAGSRDTQYF. The CDR3 bases are TGCGCCAGCAGCAACAGGCAAGCGGGGTCGAGAGATACGCAGTATTTT.

The rearrangement joins TRBV2 to TRBJ2-3; no clear D gene. Trimming took off 8 bases at V and 2 bases at J, with 14 bases between the two ends. CDR3 length: 14 residues. Per germline, CDR1 SNHLY and CDR2 FYNNEI. CDR3 DNA sequence: TGTGCCAGCCGACTCACGGCCACCACAGATACGCAGTATTTT. It is translated as CASRLTATTDTQYF.